The 25 T cell receptor beta chains in this list originate from one sample, sequenced in a study of technical replicates of blood from several donors. Generated by immunoSEQ multiplex PCR, the TCRdb table keeps only in-frame clones and is missing some. The sample has more than 60,000 clones, about 92% seen once; the top ten hold approximately 0.45%. Sample: T cells isolated from PBMCs. The receptors here all came from a human donor in good health.

The V and J genes are TRBV6-5 and TRBJ1-2; D gene unclear. Germline loops: CDR1 MNHEY, CDR2 SVGAGI. V lost 5 bases and J lost 0, with 7 bases in between. This CDR3 is built from 13 residues. The CDR3 region is CASSRTANYGYTF. The CDR3 DNA is TGTGCCAGCAGTCGAACAGCTAACTATGGCTACACCTTC.

The genes are TRBV2 and TRBJ2-7, with a tentative D call TRBD1 (6 bases). CDR3 length equals 13 residues. V gave up 6 bases and J gave up 7 bases, with 16 bases separating them. Germline-derived CDR1 and CDR2 are SNHLY and FYNNEI. For the CDR3, the DNA is TGTGCCAGCAGGGGGCCCGTAGGGGGAGAGCAGTACTTC. Its translation: CASRGPVGGEQYF. Looking up the rest from reference TRBV2 and TRBJ2-7 gives the full variable domain: EPEVTQTPSHQVTQMGQEVILRCVPISNHLYFYWYRQILGQKVEFLVSFYNNEISEKSEIFDDQFSVERPDGSNFTLKIRSTKLEDSAMYFCASRGPVGGEQYFGPGTRLTVT.

The chain joins TRBV6-5 to TRBJ2-1; D possibly corresponds to TRBD2 (5 bases). In germline, CDR1 is MNHEY, CDR2 SVGAGI. This CDR3 has 15 residues. Trimming removed 4 bases from V and 5 bases from J, with 15 bases in between. The CDR3 region has the DNA TGTGCCAGCAGTTTCCGGGGTTTGGTCAACAATGAGCAGTTCTTC. Its protein is CASSFRGLVNNEQFF.

V gene TRBV28 combines with J gene TRBJ2-1; the D gene is possibly TRBD2 (6 bases). Trimming took 5 bases from V and 7 from J, leaving 18 bases between them. The CDR3 covers 15 residues. Germline assignment: CDR1 MDHEN and CDR2 SYDVKM. This CDR3 is CASSQGGPLVNEQFF. CDR3 nucleotides: TGTGCCAGCAGTCAAGGAGGGCCGCTTGTTAATGAGCAGTTCTTC. Full variable domain (missing parts from reference TRBV28 and TRBJ2-1): DVKVTQSSRYLVKRTGEKVFLECVQDMDHENMFWYRQDPGLGLRLIYFSYDVKMKEKGDIPEGYSVSREKKERFSLILESASTNQTSMYLCASSQGGPLVNEQFFGPGTRLTVL.

J is TRBJ2-3 and V is TRBV28; D perhaps matches TRBD2 (5 bases). The CDR3 consists of 13 residues. V dropped 6 bases and J dropped 6 bases, with 13 bases sitting between them. Germline V lookup: CDR1 MDHEN, CDR2 SYDVKM. For the CDR3, the DNA is TGTGCCAGCAGGACTCCTAGCCCCGATACGCAGTATTTT. Translated: CASRTPSPDTQYF.

This sequence joins TRBV19 and TRBJ2-3, with 9 bases identical to TRBD2. The CDR3 runs 16 residues. Germline loops: CDR1 LNHDA, CDR2 SQIVND (reference sequence). Losses at the gene ends were 1 base for V and 3 bases for J; bases not matched to a gene: 5. Here the CDR3 reads CASSIGQAGGTDTQYF. DNA for the CDR3: TGTGCCAGTAGTATAGGTCAAGCGGGAGGTACAGATACGCAGTATTTT.

The chain links TRBV4-1 to TRBJ2-7; 10 positions match TRBD1. Looked up from germline, CDR1 is MGHRA and CDR2 is YSYEKL. The V and J ends lost 4 bases and 3 bases, in that order; junction bases with no gene match: 6. This CDR3 has 15 amino acids. The CDR3 spells CASSPGQGIYYEQYF. The CDR3 region has the DNA TGCGCCAGCAGCCCGGGACAGGGGATTTACTACGAGCAGTACTTC.

This clone was seen only once. The chain couples TRBV5-1 to TRBJ2-2; a possible D gene is TRBD2 (5 bases). This CDR3 contains 14 residues. Germline loops: CDR1 SGHRS, CDR2 YFSETQ. The V and J ends lost 4 bases and 3 bases respectively, with 10 bases between them. This CDR3 reads CASSVSGYTGELFF. The CDR3 nucleotides are TGCGCCAGCAGCGTGAGCGGCTACACCGGGGAGCTGTTTTTT.

This chain joins TRBV21-1 and TRBJ2-5; the table gives TRBD1 as D, unverified against the DNA. TRBV21-1 is described as a pseudogene. The CDR3 loop spans 12 amino acids. The CDR3 region is CASHGREQTQYF. CDR3 coding DNA: TGTGCCAGCCACGGCAGGGAACAGACCCAGTACTTC.

This chain connects TRBV4-3 to TRBJ1-5, with TRBD1 identical over 7 bases. V shed 0 bases and J 12 bases; nucleotides not matched to a gene: 5. CDR1 and CDR2 (germline): LGHNA, YSLEER. CDR3 length: 13 amino acids. The CDR3: CASSQDGTADQHF. CDR3 nucleotide sequence: TGCGCCAGCAGCCAAGACGGGACAGCGGACCAGCATTTT.

The rearrangement uses TRBV7-2 and TRBJ2-5, with 11 bases fitting TRBD2. The J segment lost 5 bases and the V segment lost 4 bases, leaving 9 bases of the junction unmatched. Germline CDR1 reads SGHTA; CDR2 reads FQGNSA. This CDR3 contains 16 residues. Here the CDR3 reads CASSSILSGREETQYF. The CDR3 DNA follows: TGTGCCAGCAGCTCTATTCTTAGCGGGAGGGAGGAGACCCAGTACTTC.

This sequence joins TRBV19 and TRBJ1-1; the D gene is possibly TRBD1 (5 bases). Germline values: CDR1 LNHDA, CDR2 SQIVND (reference sequence). This CDR3 is built from 13 residues. The V end lost 3 bases, the J end lost 6 bases, and 11 bases lay between the germline ends. This CDR3 is CASSIGGRAEAFF. Here the CDR3 DNA reads TGTGCCAGTAGTATCGGGGGTAGAGCTGAAGCTTTCTTT.

This clone has a single count. The rearrangement joins TRBV6-5 to TRBJ2-1; TRBD2 aligns across 15 bases. V lost 2 bases to trimming and J lost 10 bases; unmatched junction nucleotides: 6. CDR3 length: 16 residues. Looked up from germline, CDR1 is MNHEY and CDR2 is SVGAGI. CDR3 in amino acids: CASSYPGLAGGNEQFF. CDR3 DNA: TGTGCCAGCAGTTACCCCGGACTAGCGGGAGGGAACGAGCAGTTCTTC.

The V call is TRBV7-9, the J call TRBJ2-1; 8 nucleotides agree with TRBD2. J gave up 7 bases and V 1 base, and 9 bases lay outside the gene matches. CDR1 and CDR2 (germline): SEHNR, FQNEAQ (reference sequence). This CDR3 contains 16 residues. The CDR3 sequence is CASSLGRSGRGNEQFF. The CDR3 coding sequence is TGTGCCAGCAGCTTAGGGCGGAGCGGGAGAGGGAATGAGCAGTTCTTC.

This chain joins TRBV7-2 and TRBJ1-1, with D perhaps TRBD1 (6 bases). The germline V gene has CDR1 SGHTA and CDR2 FQGNSA. V was cut by 4 bases and J by 1 base, with 10 bases left in between. The CDR3 is made up of 14 amino acids. For the CDR3, the DNA is TGTGCCAGCAGCTCAGGGGTTCCGAACACTGAAGCTTTCTTT. It specifies CASSSGVPNTEAFF. Looking up the rest from reference TRBV7-2 and TRBJ1-1 gives the full variable domain: GAGVSQSPSNKVTEKGKDVELRCDPISGHTALYWYRQSLGQGLEFLIYFQGNSAPDKSGLPSDRFSAERTGGSVSTLTIQRTQQEDSAVYLCASSSGVPNTEAFFGQGTRLTVV.

This clone showed up many times. The V and J genes are TRBV2 and TRBJ2-1, with 8 positions matching TRBD2. With V trimmed by 2 bases and J by 15 bases, 15 bases remained unmatched. Germline CDR1 is SNHLY and CDR2 is FYNNEI. The CDR3 sequence is 15 residues long. The CDR3 loop is CASSERWLAGPSRFF. CDR3 coding DNA: TGTGCCAGCAGTGAACGGTGGCTAGCGGGTCCATCCCGGTTCTTC.

The chain combines TRBV10-1 with TRBJ2-1, with D possibly TRBD1 on 5 matching bases. V gave up 7 bases and J gave up 1 base, with 17 bases separating them. The CDR3 is 16 amino acids. Per the germline V gene, CDR1 is WNHNN and CDR2 is SYGVQD (reference sequence). CDR3 sequence: CASMRQNHTSYNEQFF. As DNA, the CDR3 is TGCGCCAGCATGAGACAGAACCATACGTCCTACAATGAGCAGTTCTTC.

V usage is TRBV30 and J usage is TRBJ1-2; the D is unclear. V dropped 2 bases and J dropped 1 base, with 14 bases sitting between them. This CDR3 is built from 15 residues. Germline CDR1 and CDR2: GTSNPN and SVGIG (reference sequence). CDR3 nucleotide sequence: TGTGCCTGGAGTAGAAGGGAGGAGGATAACTATGGCTACACCTTC. Translating it yields CAWSRREEDNYGYTF.

The chain combines TRBV19 with TRBJ2-1; perhaps TRBD2 as D (5 bases). The CDR3 is made up of 16 amino acids. Germline V lookup: CDR1 LNHDA, CDR2 SQIVND (reference sequence). The V end lost 2 bases, the J end lost 0 bases, and 11 bases lay between the germline ends. CDR3 amino acids: CASSISPGSSYNEQFF. The CDR3 DNA reads as TGTGCCAGTAGTATATCGCCGGGAAGCTCCTACAATGAGCAGTTCTTC.

The chain carries TRBV10-3 and TRBJ2-2; 10 bases are a match to TRBD2. The CDR3 is made up of 18 amino acids. The trim removed 2 bases at V and 5 bases at J, leaving 11 bases unmatched. The germline CDR1 and CDR2 sequences are ENHRY and SYGVKD. The CDR3 region is CAISELASGRGGTGELFF. In DNA, the CDR3 is TGTGCCATCAGTGAGCTTGCTAGCGGGAGAGGTGGAACCGGGGAGCTGTTTTTT.

The V gene is TRBV27, the J gene TRBJ2-2; D is uncertain. There are 15 residues in the CDR3. Germline lookup yields CDR1 MNHEY and CDR2 SMNVEV (reference sequence). Trimming removed 5 bases from V and 1 base from J, with 11 bases in between. Here the CDR3 reads CASSLFPGNTGELFF. Written as DNA, the CDR3 is TGTGCCAGCAGTCTCTTCCCAGGGAACACCGGGGAGCTGTTTTTT.

The J gene is TRBJ1-2, the V gene TRBV4-2; D is undetermined. CDR3 size: 11 residues. The V gene lost 5 bases and the J gene lost 5 bases, with 6 bases spanning the gap. Germline V gives CDR1 LGHNA, CDR2 YNFKEQ. CDR3 nucleotides: TGTGCCAGCAGCGTCGAGTATGGCTACACCTTC. Its translation is CASSVEYGYTF.

J is TRBJ1-1 and V is TRBV6-6; no firm D call. This CDR3 has 14 residues. The germline V gene encodes CDR1 MNHNY and CDR2 SVGAGI (reference sequence). Trimming left V 0 bases short and J 5 bases short, with 10 bases between. The CDR3 DNA follows: TGTGCCAGCAGTTACTCGATGGTGAGGACTGAAGCTTTCTTT. Protein product: CASSYSMVRTEAFF.

This chain connects TRBV11-2 to TRBJ2-1; D gene unclear. Trimming took 3 bases from V and 1 from J, leaving 4 bases between them. CDR1 SGHAT and CDR2 FQNNGV come from the germline V gene. The CDR3 contains 13 residues. The CDR3 DNA follows: TGTGCCAGCAGCTTCGGGTCCTACAATGAGCAGTTCTTC. Encoded protein: CASSFGSYNEQFF. Supplemented by reference TRBV11-2 and TRBJ2-1, the full variable domain reads EAGVAQSPRYKIIEKRQSVAFWCNPISGHATLYWYQQILGQGPKLLIQFQNNGVVDDSQLPKDRFSAERLKGVDSTLKIQPAKLEDSAVYLCASSFGSYNEQFFGPGTRLTVL.

The gene calls are TRBV6-5 and TRBJ1-1; 7 positions match TRBD1. Trimming at V came to 3 bases and at J to 3 bases, leaving 4 bases not matched to a gene. The length of the CDR3 is 14 residues. Germline loops: CDR1 MNHEY, CDR2 SVGAGI. The CDR3, as DNA: TGTGCCAGCAGTTATCAGGGGGTGGACACTGAAGCTTTCTTT. Translating it yields CASSYQGVDTEAFF.